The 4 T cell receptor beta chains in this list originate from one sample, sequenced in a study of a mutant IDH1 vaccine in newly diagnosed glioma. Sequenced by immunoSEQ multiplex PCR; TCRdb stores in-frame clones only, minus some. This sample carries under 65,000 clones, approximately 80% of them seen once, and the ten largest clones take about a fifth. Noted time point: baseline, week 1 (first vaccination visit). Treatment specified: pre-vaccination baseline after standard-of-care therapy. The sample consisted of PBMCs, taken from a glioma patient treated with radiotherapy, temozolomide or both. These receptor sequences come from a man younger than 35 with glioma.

Here the CDR3 DNA reads TGTGCCAGCAGTTCACCGGGACAGGTTTCGACGGATGAGCAGTTCTTC. Translation: CASSSPGQVSTDEQFF. The V and J genes are TRBV27 and TRBJ2-1; TRBD1 aligns across 8 bases. Germline CDR1 reads MNHEY; CDR2 reads SMNVEV (reference sequence). The trim removed 4 bases at V and 8 bases at J, leaving 13 bases unmatched. This CDR3 region has 16 residues.

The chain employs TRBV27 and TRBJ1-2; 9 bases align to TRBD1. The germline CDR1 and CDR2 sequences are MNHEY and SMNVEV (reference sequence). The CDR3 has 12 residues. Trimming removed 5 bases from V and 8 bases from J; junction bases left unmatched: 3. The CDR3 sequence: CASSRTGVGYTF. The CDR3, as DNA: TGTGCCAGCAGTAGGACAGGGGTCGGCTACACCTTC.

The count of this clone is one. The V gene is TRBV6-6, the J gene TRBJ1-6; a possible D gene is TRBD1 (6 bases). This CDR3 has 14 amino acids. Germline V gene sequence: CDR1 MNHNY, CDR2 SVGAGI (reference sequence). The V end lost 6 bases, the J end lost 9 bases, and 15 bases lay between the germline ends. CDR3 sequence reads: CASRGTRVGSPLHF. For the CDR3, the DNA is TGTGCCAGCAGGGGGACAAGGGTTGGTTCACCCCTCCACTTT.

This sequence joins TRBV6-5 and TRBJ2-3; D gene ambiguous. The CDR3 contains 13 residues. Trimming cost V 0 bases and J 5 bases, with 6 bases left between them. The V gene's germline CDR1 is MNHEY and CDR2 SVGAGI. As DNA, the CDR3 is TGTGCCAGCAGTTACTCGGCGGAAGATACGCAGTATTTT. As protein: CASSYSAEDTQYF.